This T cell receptor beta chain is drawn from a study of shared clonotypes between healthy human individuals. General observations from the study: Having only a few donors restricted how much genetic and exposure-history diversity was captured.

About this clone itself: Its antigen is unknown.

Here immunoSEQ multiplex PCR was the method, and the copy in TCRdb shows in-frame clones only, minus some. The sample consists of hundreds of thousands of clones, around 77% of them appearing once. Trimming stripped 4 bases from V and 3 bases from J, with 16 bases between. There are 15 residues in the CDR3. Germline lookup yields CDR1 MDHEN and CDR2 SYDVKM. The origin of this receptor is a woman aged 40 to 55 in good health. Some clones in this sample may be carry-over from other donors' samples. V and J are TRBV28 and TRBJ2-7, with D perhaps assigned TRBD1 or TRBD2 (6 bases each). Sequencing was carried out using PBMCs. The DNA for the CDR3 is TGTGCCAGCAGTTACATCGGGGGCCTCGGCTACGAGCAGTACTTC. This encodes CASSYIGGLGYEQYF. Filled out from reference TRBV28 and TRBJ2-7, the complete variable domain reads DVKVTQSSRYLVKRTGEKVFLECVQDMDHENMFWYRQDPGLGLRLIYFSYDVKMKEKGDIPEGYSVSREKKERFSLILESASTNQTSMYLCASSYIGGLGYEQYFGPGTRLTVT.